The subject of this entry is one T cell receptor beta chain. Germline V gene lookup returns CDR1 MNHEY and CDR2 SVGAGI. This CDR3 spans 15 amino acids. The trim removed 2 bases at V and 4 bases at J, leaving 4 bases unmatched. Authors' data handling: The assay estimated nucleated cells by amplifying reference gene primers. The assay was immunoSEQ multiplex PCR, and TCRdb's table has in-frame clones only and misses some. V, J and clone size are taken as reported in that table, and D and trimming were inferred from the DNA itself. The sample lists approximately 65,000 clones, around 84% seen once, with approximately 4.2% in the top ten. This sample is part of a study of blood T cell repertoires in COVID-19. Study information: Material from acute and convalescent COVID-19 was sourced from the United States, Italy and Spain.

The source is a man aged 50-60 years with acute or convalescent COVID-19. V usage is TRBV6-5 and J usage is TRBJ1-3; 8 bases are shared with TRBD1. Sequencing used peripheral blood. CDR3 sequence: CASSYQGARGNTIYF. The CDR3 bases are TGTGCCAGCAGTTACCAGGGGGCAAGAGGAAACACCATATATTTT.